The 4 T cell receptor beta chains below all came from one sample that was sequenced in a study of blood T cell repertoires in COVID-19. The data were produced by immunoSEQ multiplex PCR, yet TCRdb's version contains in-frame clones alone and is incomplete. Of tens of thousands of clones listed, 90% were seen once; the top ten hold approximately 6.2%. The sequenced sample was peripheral blood. These receptor sequences come from a man aged 35 to 55 with acute or convalescent COVID-19.

The chain is built from TRBV11-3 and TRBJ2-1, with 11 bases matching TRBD2. Germline CDR1 reads SGHNT; CDR2 reads YENEEA. The ends lost 1 base at V and 7 bases at J; junction bases unmatched: 6. CDR3 length: 16 amino acids. The CDR3 loop is CASSLVGVAGGNEQFF. Written as DNA, the CDR3 is TGTGCCAGCAGCTTAGTGGGGGTAGCGGGAGGGAATGAGCAGTTCTTC.

The rearrangement uses TRBV18 and TRBJ2-1; 7 bases are a match to TRBD2. The germline CDR1 and CDR2 sequences are KGHSH and LQKENI. This CDR3 contains 15 residues. V lost 3 bases to trimming and J lost 7 bases; unmatched junction nucleotides: 9. The CDR3 is CASSPWGSSGNEQFF. The DNA of the CDR3 is TGTGCCAGCTCACCGTGGGGGTCTAGCGGTAATGAGCAGTTCTTC. Full variable domain (remainder filled in from reference TRBV18 and TRBJ2-1): NAGVMQNPRHLVRRRGQEARLRCSPMKGHSHVYWYRQLPEEGLKFMVYLQKENIIDESGMPKERFSAEFPKEGPSILRIQQVVRGDSAAYFCASSPWGSSGNEQFFGPGTRLTVL.

The CDR3 loop is CASSIRDSRTEAFF. The CDR3 DNA sequence: TGTGCCAGCAGCATCCGGGACAGTCGCACTGAAGCTTTCTTT. The rearrangement links TRBV6-5 to TRBJ1-1; 7 bases agree with TRBD1. The germline V gene has CDR1 MNHEY and CDR2 SVGAGI. The V segment lost 6 bases and the J segment 4 bases; nucleotides outside the gene matches: 8. This CDR3 has 14 amino acids.

The CDR3 loop reads CSVGEAVLDTIYF. In nucleotides, the CDR3 is TGCAGCGTTGGGGAGGCCGTTCTGGACACCATATATTTT. The chain carries TRBV29-1 and TRBJ1-3; D remains ambiguous. The germline gives CDR1 SQVTM, CDR2 ANQGSEA. V shed 4 bases and J shed 8 bases, with 15 bases lying between them. This CDR3 region has 13 residues.